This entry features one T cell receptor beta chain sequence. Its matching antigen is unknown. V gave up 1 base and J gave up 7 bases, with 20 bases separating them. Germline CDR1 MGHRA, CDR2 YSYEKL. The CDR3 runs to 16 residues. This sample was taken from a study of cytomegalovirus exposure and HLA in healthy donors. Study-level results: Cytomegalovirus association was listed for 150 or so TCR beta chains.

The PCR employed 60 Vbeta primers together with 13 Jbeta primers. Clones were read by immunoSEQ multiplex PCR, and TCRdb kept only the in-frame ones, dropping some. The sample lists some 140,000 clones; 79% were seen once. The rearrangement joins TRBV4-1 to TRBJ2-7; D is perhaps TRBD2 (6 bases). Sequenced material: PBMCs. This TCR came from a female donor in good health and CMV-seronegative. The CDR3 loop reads CASSQVGRGRRGEQYF. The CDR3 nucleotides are TGCGCCAGCAGCCAAGTTGGGCGGGGCAGACGTGGGGAGCAGTACTTC.